The 7 T cell receptor beta chains below were found in one sample sequenced in a study of shared clonotypes between healthy human individuals. Clones were read by immunoSEQ multiplex PCR, and TCRdb kept only the in-frame ones, dropping some. The sample contains around 350,000 clones, less than 85% of which appear only once. Sequencing input: memory CD4+ T cells sorted from blood. Sample subset: CD45RA-negative fraction. The receptor source for this set is a man aged 25-45 years in good health.

This clone was found a few times. This chain's CDR3 is CASSQGLVSGRPYEQYF. CDR3 bases: TGTGCCAGCAGCCAAGGACTAGTGAGCGGGAGGCCCTACGAGCAGTACTTC. V usage is TRBV4-2 and J usage is TRBJ2-7, with 9 nucleotides matching TRBD2. Germline loops: CDR1 LGHNA, CDR2 YNFKEQ. After removal of 1 base from V and 2 bases from J, the junction contained 9 bases not matched to a gene. CDR3 length: 17 residues.

This chain uses TRBV28 with TRBJ2-4, with a weak D call TRBD1 (5 bases). CDR3 size: 15 residues. Per the germline V gene, CDR1 is MDHEN and CDR2 is SYDVKM. The V gene lost 8 bases and the J gene lost 5 bases, with 19 bases spanning the gap. This chain's CDR3 is CASALNGQGQNIQYF. DNA of the CDR3: TGTGCCAGCGCTCTAAACGGGCAGGGCCAAAACATTCAGTACTTC.

This clone showed up just a few times. The V call is TRBV7-9, the J call TRBJ2-1, with 8 bases identical to TRBD1. Germline-derived CDR1 and CDR2 are SEHNR and FQNEAQ (reference sequence). Trimming at V came to 3 bases and at J to 4 bases, leaving 5 bases not matched to a gene. This CDR3 is built from 15 residues. CDR3 bases: TGTGCCAGCAGCTTTACGCAGGGGGCGTACAATGAGCAGTTCTTC. Protein: CASSFTQGAYNEQFF.

Only a few counts were recorded for this clone. The CDR3 is CASNQLRQGGNQPQHF. CDR3 in DNA: TGCGCCAGCAATCAGTTACGACAGGGAGGCAATCAGCCCCAGCATTTT. The chain uses TRBV10-1 and TRBJ1-5, with 7 bases that match TRBD1. Germline loops: CDR1 WNHNN, CDR2 SYGVQD (reference sequence). CDR3 length equals 16 residues. Unmatched junction bases numbered 11, after V lost 7 bases and J lost 2 bases.

This clone was observed a handful of times. The chain joins TRBV6-6 to TRBJ2-7; maybe TRBD2 (5 bases). The CDR3 runs 15 residues. V lost 0 bases, J lost 6 bases, and 15 bases lay in between. Germline V gene sequence: CDR1 MNHNY, CDR2 SVGAGI (reference sequence). CDR3 sequence (DNA): TGTGCCAGCAGTTACTCGAGAGGGATGGGCTTCGAGCAGTACTTC. Translating it yields CASSYSRGMGFEQYF.

This chain links TRBV4-1 with TRBJ1-4; 8 bases align to TRBD1. This CDR3 is built from 15 residues. Germline trimming cut 3 bases from V and 7 bases from J; bases unmatched to any gene: 7. Germline V gives CDR1 MGHRA, CDR2 YSYEKL. The CDR3 reads CASSHPGGAGEKLFF. CDR3 bases: TGCGCCAGCAGCCATCCAGGGGGCGCGGGTGAAAAACTGTTTTTT.

The gene calls are TRBV6-5 and TRBJ2-7; 7 bases match TRBD1. This CDR3 is 15 amino acids long. Germline V CDR1 and CDR2: MNHEY, SVGAGI. The V and J ends lost 3 bases and 2 bases, in that order; junction bases with no gene match: 7. The CDR3 protein is CASSYGDRATYEQYF. The CDR3 DNA follows: TGTGCCAGCAGTTATGGGGACAGAGCGACCTACGAGCAGTACTTC.